What follows are 10 T cell receptor beta chains derived from one specimen sequenced in a study of blood T cells in healthy people across ages. With a J-beta primer mix and a sample-barcoded 5' primer, a second PCR ran 7 to 11 cycles. In TCRdb, the 5' RACE reads were re-called with MiXCR into one record per CDR3 protein. The sample shows around 1,800,000 distinct CDR3 sequences, roughly two fifths of them seen only once. Sample: blood. The origin of the receptors is a human donor in good health.

This clonotype appeared a few times. The rearrangement joins TRBV20-1 to TRBJ2-2, with no clear D. Germline values: CDR1 DFQATT, CDR2 SNEGSKA (reference sequence). Deletions cut 1 base from V and 4 bases from J, with 13 bases between. The CDR3 spans 15 residues. The CDR3 coding sequence is TGCAGTGCTAGAGTAGTCAACGCACCCACCGGGGAGCTGTTTTTT. Translation gives CSARVVNAPTGELFF.

This clonotype was found once. The chain is built from TRBV4-2 and TRBJ2-1; 9 bases are shared with TRBD1. After removal of 8 bases from V and 6 bases from J, the junction contained 11 bases not matched to a gene. This CDR3 is 15 amino acids long. Germline loops: CDR1 LGHNA, CDR2 YNFKEQ. CDR3 in DNA: TGTGCCAGCGGCCTTCGGGGACAGGGTACCAATGAGCAGTTCTTC. Amino acids: CASGLRGQGTNEQFF.

The chain employs TRBV3-1 and TRBJ2-1, with 10 positions matching TRBD1. Germline trimming cut 0 bases from V and 7 bases from J; bases unmatched to any gene: 9. This CDR3 contains 17 residues. The germline V gene encodes CDR1 LGHDT and CDR2 YNNKEL (reference sequence). CDR3 DNA sequence: TGTGCCAGCAGCCAAGATATGGGGGACAGGGGTATGAATGAGCAGTTCTTC. Translation gives CASSQDMGDRGMNEQFF.

The chain joins TRBV7-3 to TRBJ1-2; TRBD1 might be the D (5 bases). The V gene lost 6 bases and the J gene lost 0 bases, with 14 bases spanning the gap. This CDR3 contains 15 residues. The V gene's germline CDR1 is SGHTA and CDR2 FQGTGA. Here the CDR3 reads CASSPQGIPNYGYTF. The CDR3 DNA reads as TGTGCCAGCAGTCCTCAGGGAATCCCTAACTATGGCTACACCTTC.

This clonotype showed up just once. The chain has TRBV7-3 and TRBJ1-2, with D possibly TRBD1 on 5 matching bases. V gave up 4 bases and J gave up 11 bases, with 11 bases separating them. The CDR3 consists of 11 residues. Germline-derived CDR1 and CDR2 are SGHTA and FQGTGA. CDR3 sequence reads: CASSSGGEYTF. The CDR3 region has the DNA TGTGCCAGCAGCTCAGGAGGGGAATACACCTTC.

V gene TRBV7-9 combines with J gene TRBJ2-5, with a weak D call TRBD2 (5 bases). With 0 bases removed from V and 5 bases from J, the gap between germline ends came to 16 bases. The V gene's germline CDR1 is SEHNR and CDR2 FQNEAQ (reference sequence). CDR3 length equals 16 residues. CDR3 in amino acids: CASSLALRGFRETQYF. The CDR3 DNA follows: TGTGCCAGCAGCTTAGCGCTTCGGGGATTTAGGGAGACCCAGTACTTC.

This clonotype was seen only once. V is TRBV28 and J is TRBJ2-7; TRBD2 agrees at 7 bases. Trimming removed 4 bases from V and 6 bases from J; junction bases left unmatched: 6. Germline CDR1 MDHEN, CDR2 SYDVKM. The CDR3 covers 13 residues. As DNA, the CDR3 is TGTGCCAGCAGTTGGGCAGGGAGGGGCGAGCAGTACTTC. It is translated as CASSWAGRGEQYF.

The rearrangement joins TRBV9 to TRBJ2-7, with 7 bases that match TRBD2. Germline lookup yields CDR1 SGDLS and CDR2 YYNGEE. The J segment lost 6 bases and the V segment lost 0 bases, leaving 12 bases of the junction unmatched. CDR3 length equals 16 residues. The CDR3 DNA reads TGTGCCAGCAGCGTAGGCTATGAGGGTGGCGGGGGCGAGCAGTACTTC. This sequence encodes CASSVGYEGGGGEQYF.

CDR3 in amino acids: CASSPGDSVYGYTF. Here the CDR3 DNA reads TGTGCCAGCAGCCCCGGGGATTCCGTCTATGGCTACACCTTC. The chain has TRBV9 and TRBJ1-2; D unclear. CDR1 and CDR2 (germline): SGDLS, YYNGEE. The V end lost 4 bases, the J end lost 4 bases, and 14 bases lay between the germline ends. The CDR3 spans 14 residues. Using reference TRBV9 and TRBJ1-2 for the parts outside the CDR3, the full variable domain is DSGVTQTPKHLITATGQRVTLRCSPRSGDLSVYWYQQSLDQGLQFLIQYYNGEERAKGNILERFSAQQFPDLHSELNLSSLELGDSALYFCASSPGDSVYGYTFGSGTRLTVV.

This clonotype has only a few counts. The chain combines TRBV24-1 with TRBJ2-3, with D perhaps matching TRBD1 (6 bases). CDR1 is KGHDR and CDR2 is SFDVKD in the germline V gene. The CDR3 is made up of 16 amino acids. V lost 7 bases and J 0 bases, leaving 16 bases between the germline ends. The DNA of the CDR3 is TGTGCCACCAGGACCGGGACACCTTCTAGCACAGATACGCAGTATTTT. Amino acid sequence: CATRTGTPSSTDTQYF.